The clone carrying this T cell receptor (beta chain) was detected only a few times. Treatment: oral pan-JAK inhibitor, 5-10 mg twice daily. Researchers picked out CD4+ and CD8+ T cells from PBMCs by sorting. This sample was included in a study of CD8+ T cells in alopecia areata. Sequencing relied on a cDNA template that was reverse transcribed from extracted RNA. The table came from immunoSEQ multiplex PCR; TCRdb's copy has only in-frame clones and leaves some out. Of approximately 210,000 clones listed, over 60% are singletons. In germline, CDR1 is SGHAT, CDR2 FQNNGV. Trimming took 7 bases from V and 2 from J, leaving 11 bases between them. The CDR3 runs 13 residues.

The chain uses TRBV11-2 and TRBJ1-2; D is ambiguous. The clonotype originates from a human donor with alopecia areata. The specimen was CD4+ T cells sorted from blood, collected between weeks 43 and 45, from a patient treated with tofacitinib. The CDR3, as DNA: TGTGCCAGCACAGAAACAGTGAACTATGGCTACACCTTC. Translating it yields CASTETVNYGYTF.